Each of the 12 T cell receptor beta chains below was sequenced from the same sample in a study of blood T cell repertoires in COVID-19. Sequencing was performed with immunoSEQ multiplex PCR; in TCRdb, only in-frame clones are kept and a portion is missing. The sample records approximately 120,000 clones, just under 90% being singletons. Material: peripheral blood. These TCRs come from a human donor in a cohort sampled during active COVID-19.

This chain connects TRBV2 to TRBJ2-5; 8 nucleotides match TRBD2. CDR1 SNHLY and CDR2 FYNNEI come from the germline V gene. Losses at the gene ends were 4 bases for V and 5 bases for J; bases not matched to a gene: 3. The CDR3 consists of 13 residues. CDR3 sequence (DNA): TGTGCCAGCAGTGTTCGACTAGCGGAGACCCAGTACTTC. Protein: CASSVRLAETQYF.

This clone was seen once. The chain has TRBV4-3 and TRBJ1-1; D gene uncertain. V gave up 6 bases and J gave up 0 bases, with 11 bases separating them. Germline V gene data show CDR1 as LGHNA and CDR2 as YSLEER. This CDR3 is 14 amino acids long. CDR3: CASRMRRMNTEAFF. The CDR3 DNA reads TGCGCCAGCAGAATGAGGAGGATGAACACTGAAGCTTTCTTT.

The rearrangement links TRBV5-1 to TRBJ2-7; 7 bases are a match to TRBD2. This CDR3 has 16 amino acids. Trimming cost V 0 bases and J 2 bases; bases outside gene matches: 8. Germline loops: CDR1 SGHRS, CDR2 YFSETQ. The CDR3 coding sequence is TGCGCCAGCAGCTTGGGGTCTAGCGGCTACGCCTACGAGCAGTACTTC. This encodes CASSLGSSGYAYEQYF.

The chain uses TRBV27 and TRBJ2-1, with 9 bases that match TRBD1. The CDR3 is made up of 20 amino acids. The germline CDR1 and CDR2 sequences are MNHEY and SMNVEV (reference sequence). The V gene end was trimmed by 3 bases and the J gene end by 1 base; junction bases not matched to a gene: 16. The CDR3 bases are TGTGCCAGCAGTTTCTTTCGGAATCTAAGAGGGACAGGGTCCTACAATGAGCAGTTCTTC. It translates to CASSFFRNLRGTGSYNEQFF.

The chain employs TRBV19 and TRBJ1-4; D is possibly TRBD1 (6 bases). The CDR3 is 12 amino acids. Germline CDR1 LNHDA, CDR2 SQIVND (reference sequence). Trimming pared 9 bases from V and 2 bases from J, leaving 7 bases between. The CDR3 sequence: CASRGTNEKLFF. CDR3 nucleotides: TGTGCCAGCAGGGGTACTAATGAAAAACTGTTTTTT.

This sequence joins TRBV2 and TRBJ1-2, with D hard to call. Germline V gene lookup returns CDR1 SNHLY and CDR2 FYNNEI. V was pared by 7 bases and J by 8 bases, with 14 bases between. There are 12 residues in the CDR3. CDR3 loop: CASTSPVQGYTF. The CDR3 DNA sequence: TGTGCCAGCACCTCCCCCGTGCAGGGCTACACCTTC.

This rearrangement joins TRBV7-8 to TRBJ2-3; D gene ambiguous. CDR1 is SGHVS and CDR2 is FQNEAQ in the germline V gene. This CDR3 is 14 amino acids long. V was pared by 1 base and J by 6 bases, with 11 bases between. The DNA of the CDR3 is TGTGCCAGCAGCTTAGGGGCTGCCTCCGATACGCAGTATTTT. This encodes CASSLGAASDTQYF.

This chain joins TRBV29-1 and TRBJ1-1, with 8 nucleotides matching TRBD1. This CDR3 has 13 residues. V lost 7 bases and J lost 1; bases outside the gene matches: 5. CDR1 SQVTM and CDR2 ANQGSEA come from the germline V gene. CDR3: CSGQQGGNTEAFF. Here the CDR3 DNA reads TGCAGCGGACAACAGGGGGGGAACACTGAAGCTTTCTTT.

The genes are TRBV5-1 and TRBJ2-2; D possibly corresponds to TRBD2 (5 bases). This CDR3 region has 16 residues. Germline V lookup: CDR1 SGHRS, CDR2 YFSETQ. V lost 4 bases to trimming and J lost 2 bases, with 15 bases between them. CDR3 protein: CASSLGRLSNTGELFF. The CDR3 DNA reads TGCGCCAGCAGCCTGGGTCGACTATCCAACACCGGGGAGCTGTTTTTT.

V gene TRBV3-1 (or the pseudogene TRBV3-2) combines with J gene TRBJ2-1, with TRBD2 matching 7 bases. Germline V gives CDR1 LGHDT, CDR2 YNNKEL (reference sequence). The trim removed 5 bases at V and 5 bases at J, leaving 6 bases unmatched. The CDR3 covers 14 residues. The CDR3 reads CASSTGTTHNEQFF. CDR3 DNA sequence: TGTGCCAGCAGCACCGGGACTACCCACAATGAGCAGTTCTTC.

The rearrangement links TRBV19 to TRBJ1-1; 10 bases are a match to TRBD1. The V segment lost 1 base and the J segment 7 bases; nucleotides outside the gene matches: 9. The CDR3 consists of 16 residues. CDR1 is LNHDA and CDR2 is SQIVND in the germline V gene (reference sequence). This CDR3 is CASSIGRDRGALEAFF. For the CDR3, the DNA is TGTGCCAGTAGTATAGGGCGGGACAGGGGTGCCCTTGAAGCTTTCTTT.

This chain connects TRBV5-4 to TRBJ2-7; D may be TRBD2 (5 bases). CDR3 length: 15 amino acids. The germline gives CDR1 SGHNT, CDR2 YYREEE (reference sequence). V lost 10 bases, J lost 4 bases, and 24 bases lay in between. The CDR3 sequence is CAAGSVGGKAYEQYF. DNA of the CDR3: TGTGCCGCTGGGTCGGTCGGAGGAAAGGCGTACGAGCAGTACTTC.